These 20 T cell receptor beta chains originate from one sample sequenced in a study of T cells in Graves' hyperthyroidism and ophthalmopathy. TCR beta CDR3 regions were amplified from RNA transcripts. HTBI primers were used for first-round RT-PCR of the TCR CDR3. TCRdb itself ran the multiplex PCR reads through MiXCR, one entry per CDR3 protein. The table records some 300,000 distinct CDR3 sequences, roughly an eighth of them present only once. The sequenced sample consisted of blood. Every receptor here comes from a woman aged 35 to 49 with Graves' hyperthyroidism.

The table lists this clonotype with many counts. The chain has TRBV20-1 and TRBJ2-1, with unresolved D. The V gene lost 0 bases and the J gene lost 3 bases, with 15 bases spanning the gap. The CDR3 is 16 amino acids. The germline gives CDR1 DFQATT, CDR2 SNEGSKA (reference sequence). This CDR3 is CSARDLGHSNYNEQFF. In nucleotides, the CDR3 is TGCAGTGCTAGAGATCTTGGTCACAGCAACTACAATGAGCAGTTCTTC.

This clonotype has ten or more counts. The chain joins TRBV7-8 to TRBJ1-1; D ambiguous. The germline V gene encodes CDR1 SGHVS and CDR2 FQNEAQ. V gave up 5 bases and J gave up 8 bases, with 12 bases separating them. The CDR3 extends over 12 amino acids. CDR3 nucleotide sequence: TGTGCCAGCAGCCCGGTTCGGCGGGAAGCTTTCTTT. It yields the protein CASSPVRREAFF.

The table lists this clonotype with many counts. The chain links TRBV27 to TRBJ2-3; 16 nucleotides line up with TRBD2. J was trimmed by 2 bases and V by 2 bases; bases with no gene match: 7. This CDR3 is 19 amino acids long. CDR1 is MNHEY, CDR2 SMNVEV, per germline (reference sequence). CDR3 bases: TGTGCCAGCAGTTTAGGGACTAGCGGGAGGGTCGGAGCCACAGATACGCAGTATTTT. Translated, it gives CASSLGTSGRVGATDTQYF.

This clonotype was counted many times. The chain links TRBV6-1 to TRBJ2-5; tentative D call: TRBD1 (6 bases). Germline V gene lookup returns CDR1 MNHNS and CDR2 SASEGT. V lost 10 bases to trimming and J lost 2 bases, with 20 bases between them. The CDR3 is 15 amino acids. The CDR3 sequence is CATRDGGSGQETQYF. The CDR3 DNA reads as TGTGCCACGAGGGATGGGGGCTCGGGTCAAGAGACCCAGTACTTC.

This clonotype was recorded at least ten times. V and J are TRBV12-3 or TRBV12-4 and TRBJ2-5, with a tentative D call TRBD1 (5 bases). V gave up 9 bases and J gave up 0 bases, with 14 bases separating them. This CDR3 comprises 14 residues. The CDR3 DNA is TGTGCCAGTAGTACAGACAGCTACCAAGAGACCCAGTACTTC. As protein: CASSTDSYQETQYF.

This clonotype was seen ten or more times. The CDR3 bases are TGTGCCAGCAGTGAACAGGGACCGGATGAAAAACTGTTTTTT. This sequence encodes CASSEQGPDEKLFF. The chain is built from TRBV2 and TRBJ1-4; D perhaps matches TRBD1 (5 bases). V shed 2 bases and J shed 6 bases, with 10 bases lying between them. Germline CDR1 SNHLY, CDR2 FYNNEI. The CDR3 is 14 residues long.

This clonotype was detected only a few times. The chain recombines TRBV4-1 with TRBJ2-7; 7 bases are a match to TRBD2. Germline CDR1 reads MGHRA; CDR2 reads YSYEKL. V dropped 1 base and J dropped 4; count of bases not matched to a gene: 10. The CDR3 runs to 16 residues. CDR3 nucleotides: TGCGCCAGCAGCCAAGGCCTAGCGGACCACCTTTACGAGCAGTACTTC. The encoded protein is CASSQGLADHLYEQYF.

This clonotype has more than one count but fewer than ten. The chain is built from TRBV5-6 and TRBJ2-5, with D tentatively TRBD2 (5 bases). This CDR3 contains 13 residues. Trimming removed 3 bases at V and 3 bases at J, with 9 bases between. CDR1 and CDR2 from the germline V gene are SGHDT and YYEEEE. Here the CDR3 DNA reads TGTGCCAGCAGCTGGGGTAGCGAAGAGACCCAGTACTTC. It codes for CASSWGSEETQYF.

This clonotype came up many times. The rearrangement joins TRBV5-5 to TRBJ1-1; D gene unclear. Germline CDR1 is SGHKS and CDR2 is YYEKEE (reference sequence). CDR3 length: 14 amino acids. Trimming shortened V by 2 bases and J by 0 bases, and 8 bases separated the two germline ends. Written as DNA, the CDR3 is TGTGCCAGCAGCTTAGGCACCATGAACACTGAAGCTTTCTTT. Translation gives CASSLGTMNTEAFF.

This clonotype was observed many times. The V gene is TRBV12-3 or TRBV12-4, the J gene TRBJ2-3; possible D gene TRBD2, 7 bases. The ends were cut back, 5 bases at V and 6 bases at J, with 15 bases in the middle. The CDR3 is 14 amino acids. CDR3 DNA: TGTGCCAGCAGTCGATCGGGGAGGGGGGATACGCAGTATTTT. It codes for CASSRSGRGDTQYF.

The CDR3 loop is CASSFLLAGLGTQYF. For the CDR3, the DNA is TGTGCCAGCAGTTTTTTACTAGCGGGGCTGGGTACGCAGTATTTT. J is TRBJ2-3 and V is TRBV28; TRBD2 matches 10 bases. The germline gives CDR1 MDHEN, CDR2 SYDVKM. Trimming removed 3 bases from V and 8 bases from J; junction bases left unmatched: 8. There are 15 residues in the CDR3.

This clonotype turned up a few times. This sequence joins TRBV28 and TRBJ1-6; D is ambiguous. Trimming took 6 bases from V and 10 from J, leaving 16 bases between them. This CDR3 contains 14 residues. From germline, CDR1 is MDHEN and CDR2 SYDVKM. Written as DNA, the CDR3 is TGTGCCAGCAGGGAGTGGCACAACGTCTCACCCCTCCACTTT. This gives the protein CASREWHNVSPLHF.

This clonotype has a count of ten or more. The chain uses TRBV2 and TRBJ2-2; 15 bases map to TRBD2. Unmatched junction bases numbered 6, after V lost 5 bases and J lost 5 bases. This CDR3 region has 17 residues. Germline CDR1 and CDR2: SNHLY and FYNNEI. CDR3 region: CASSRTSGRAETGELFF. The DNA for the CDR3 is TGTGCCAGCAGTAGGACTAGCGGGAGGGCCGAGACCGGGGAGCTGTTTTTT.

This clonotype was seen a few times. The gene calls are TRBV10-3 and TRBJ2-6; D gene unclear. The CDR3 is made up of 19 amino acids. The V and J ends lost 0 bases and 0 bases respectively, with 15 bases between them. Germline values: CDR1 ENHRY, CDR2 SYGVKD. CDR3 sequence: CAISESAGPIRSGANVLTF. For the CDR3, the DNA is TGTGCCATCAGTGAGTCGGCAGGTCCTATTCGCTCTGGGGCCAACGTCCTGACTTTC.

This clonotype occurred many times. The rearrangement uses TRBV7-9 and TRBJ2-1; no firm D call. Trimming removed 1 base at V and 9 bases at J, with 10 bases between. The CDR3 is 13 residues long. CDR1 and CDR2 from the germline V gene are SEHNR and FQNEAQ (reference sequence). The CDR3 DNA follows: TGTGCCAGCAGCTTAGTAGCTGGGATTGAGCAGTTCTTC. Translating gives CASSLVAGIEQFF.

This clonotype turned up a few times. The V call is TRBV29-1, the J call TRBJ2-5; 16 bases fit TRBD2. The V gene's germline CDR1 is SQVTM and CDR2 ANQGSEA. CDR3 length equals 16 residues. The J segment lost 9 bases and the V segment lost 3 bases, leaving 10 bases of the junction unmatched. CDR3 in DNA: TGCAGCGTTGAGTCCTCCGGGACTAGCGGGAGGGGGTCCCAGTACTTC. Translating gives CSVESSGTSGRGSQYF.

This clonotype is medium-sized. This sequence joins TRBV2 and TRBJ1-5; D is uncertain. The V end was cut by 4 bases, the J end by 1 base, with 5 bases between. CDR1 is SNHLY and CDR2 is FYNNEI in the germline V gene. The CDR3 runs 13 residues. The CDR3 reads CASSVDSNQPQHF. The CDR3 DNA reads as TGTGCCAGCAGTGTTGACAGCAATCAGCCCCAGCATTTT.

This clonotype was counted many times. The chain recombines TRBV20-1 with TRBJ1-5; possibly TRBD1 for D (6 bases). The V end was cut by 5 bases, the J end by 7 bases, with 18 bases between. Germline loops: CDR1 DFQATT, CDR2 SNEGSKA (reference sequence). This CDR3 has 14 residues. The CDR3 protein is CSAFSQGRGQPQHF. The CDR3 DNA reads TGCAGTGCTTTTTCCCAGGGGAGAGGACAGCCCCAGCATTTT.

The chain has TRBV7-2 and TRBJ1-2; D not certain. CDR1 SGHTA and CDR2 FQGNSA come from the germline V gene. The CDR3 has 12 residues. Trimming cost V 2 bases and J 8 bases, with 9 bases left between them. CDR3 loop: CASSLRVGGYTF. In DNA, the CDR3 is TGTGCCAGCAGCTTAAGGGTTGGAGGCTACACCTTC.

The CDR3 protein is CAPRPRGGLAKNIQYF. CDR3 DNA sequence: TGTGCCCCGCGACCTAGAGGGGGCCTAGCCAAAAACATTCAGTACTTC. The genes are TRBV28 and TRBJ2-4, with TRBD1 identical over 7 bases. V lost 11 bases to trimming and J lost 0 bases; unmatched junction nucleotides: 13. The CDR3 is made up of 16 amino acids. Germline V gene lookup returns CDR1 MDHEN and CDR2 SYDVKM. The full variable domain, completed using reference TRBV28 and TRBJ2-4, is DVKVTQSSRYLVKRTGEKVFLECVQDMDHENMFWYRQDPGLGLRLIYFSYDVKMKEKGDIPEGYSVSREKKERFSLILESASTNQTSMYLCAPRPRGGLAKNIQYFGAGTRLSVL.